This T cell receptor beta chain appears in the sequencing data of a study of shared clonotypes between healthy human individuals. V gave up 0 bases and J gave up 2 bases; unmatched junction bases: 11. Germline-derived CDR1 and CDR2 are SGHKS and YYEKEE (reference sequence). This CDR3 has 17 residues. The assay was immunoSEQ multiplex PCR, and TCRdb's table has in-frame clones only and misses some. The sample contains 450,000 to 600,000 clones, 70% to 80% of which appear only once. Sequencing used PBMCs. The gene calls are TRBV5-5 and TRBJ2-7; 7 bases agree with TRBD2. The source of this sequence is a middle-aged woman in good health. Some clones in this sample may be carry-over from other donors' samples. CDR3 bases: TGTGCCAGCAGCTTGGGTGGCGTCGGGGGGAACCCCTACGAGCAGTACTTC. Its protein product is CASSLGGVGGNPYEQYF. The full variable domain, in which reference TRBV5-5 and TRBJ2-7 provide the parts outside the CDR3, is DAGVTQSPTHLIKTRGQQVTLRCSPISGHKSVSWYQQVLGQGPQFIFQYYEKEERGRGNFPDRFSARQFPNYSSELNVNALLLGDSALYLCASSLGGVGGNPYEQYFGPGTRLTVT.